A selection of T cell receptor beta chains follows, all from one sample in a study of OX40 agonist ivuxolimab in advanced cancers. Assay used: immunoSEQ multiplex PCR; TCRdb lists only in-frame clones, some missing. Altogether about 94,000 clones are present, about 90% being singletons, with the ten largest covering over 0.7%. Here the sequenced sample was CD4+ or CD8+ T cells sorted from blood, taken in a trial of the OX40 agonist ivuxolimab. The receptor set was obtained from an adult with an advanced solid tumor such as melanoma, head and neck, liver or kidney cancer. Both conserved end residues are part of each CDR3. The D gene is left open where the match is weak. Rows give clone size only sometimes, using once, few, many, or a class for an expanded clone.

>NA|TRBV2|TRBJ2-5|NA
CASSSNREETQYF
TGTGCCAGCAGTTCGAACAGGGAAGAGACCCAGTACTTC
>NA|TRBV11-3|TRBJ1-3|NA
CASSLRGISGNTIYF
TGTGCCAGCAGCTTACGGGGGATCTCTGGAAACACCATATATTTT
>few|TRBV5-6|TRBJ2-3|NA
CASSLGQGSRTDTQYF
TGTGCCAGCAGCTTGGGTCAGGGCTCCCGCACAGATACGCAGTATTTT
>NA|TRBV7-7|TRBJ2-2|TRBD1
CASSLTPLTGTGELFF
TGTGCTAGCAGCCTTACCCCCCTGACAGGGACCGGGGAGCTGTTTTTT
>NA|TRBV5-1|TRBJ2-5|TRBD2
CASSLGTGGLFPTQYF
TGCGCCAGCAGCTTGGGCACGGGAGGGCTTTTCCCCACCCAGTACTTC
>few|TRBV7-8|TRBJ2-3|TRBD1
CASSGLPGGISTDTQYF
TGTGCCAGCAGCGGTCTACCAGGGGGAATCAGCACAGATACGCAGTATTTT
>NA|TRBV4-3|TRBJ1-2|NA
CASSQGLRDYGYTF
TGCGCCAGCAGCCAAGGACTGCGGGACTATGGCTACACCTTC
>once|TRBV28|TRBJ2-7|TRBD1
CASSSPSDRISYEQYF
TGTGCCAGCAGTTCGCCGTCGGACAGGATCTCCTACGAGCAGTACTTC
>NA|TRBV4-2|TRBJ1-5|NA
CASNHLGGANNQPQHF
TGTGCCAGCAACCATTTAGGGGGGGCCAACAATCAGCCCCAGCATTTT
>NA|TRBV19|TRBJ1-2|TRBD1
CASTIQGAPGGYTF
TGTGCCAGTACGATACAGGGGGCGCCGGGGGGCTACACCTTC
>NA|TRBV18|TRBJ2-3|TRBD2
CASSPQPSGITDTQYF
TGTGCCAGCTCACCACAACCTAGCGGGATTACAGATACGCAGTATTTT
>few|TRBV30|TRBJ2-7|TRBD1
CAWRQQGASNEQYF
TGTGCCTGGAGACAACAGGGGGCTAGCAACGAGCAGTACTTC
>NA|TRBV7-2|TRBJ1-5|NA
CASSLGTFQHQPQHF
TGTGCCAGCAGCTTAGGGACATTCCAGCACCAGCCCCAGCATTTT
>once|TRBV7-2|TRBJ1-2|TRBD1
CASSSPGQPRESYTF
TGTGCCAGCAGCTCGCCGGGACAGCCGCGGGAGAGCTACACCTTC
>NA|TRBV4-1|TRBJ2-3|TRBD2
CASSLGTSGRQTDTQYF
TGCGCCAGCAGCCTCGGGACTAGCGGGAGGCAAACAGATACGCAGTATTTT
>NA|TRBV6-6|TRBJ2-3|TRBD1
CASSYSRGPAGTQYF
TGTGCCAGCAGTTACTCAAGGGGGCCTGCAGGTACGCAGTATTTT
>NA|TRBV10-3|TRBJ2-1|TRBD2
CAISTSGLYNEQFF
TGTGCCATCAGTACTAGCGGGCTCTACAATGAGCAGTTCTTC
>NA|TRBV11-3|TRBJ2-7|TRBD1
CASSIGTGDYEQYF
TGTGCCAGCAGCATAGGGACAGGGGATTACGAGCAGTACTTC
>NA|TRBV5-1|TRBJ2-3|TRBD2
CASSFRASGSTDTQYF
TGCGCCAGCAGCTTTCGGGCTAGCGGGAGCACAGATACGCAGTATTTT
>NA|TRBV28|TRBJ2-7|TRBD1
CASTTGTGLTYEQYF
TGTGCCAGCACCACCGGGACAGGGTTGACCTACGAGCAGTACTTC
>NA|TRBV5-1|TRBJ1-4|NA
CASTQEGVGEKLFF
TGCGCCAGCACCCAGGAGGGGGTTGGTGAAAAACTGTTTTTT
>NA|TRBV30|TRBJ1-6|NA
CAWSVQGSSTRSPLHF
TGTGCCTGGAGTGTACAAGGCAGTTCAACGCGTTCACCCCTCCACTTT
>NA|TRBV5-4|TRBJ2-1|TRBD1
CASSLKGTGKFREQFF
TGTGCCAGCAGCTTGAAAGGGACAGGGAAGTTCCGTGAGCAGTTCTTC
>NA|TRBV30|TRBJ1-2|TRBD1
CAWRGQGIVYGYTF
TGTGCCTGGAGGGGACAGGGCATTGTTTATGGCTACACCTTC
>NA|TRBV11-3|TRBJ1-1|NA
CASSLVASRRAEAFF
TGTGCCAGCAGCTTAGTCGCCAGCCGAAGAGCTGAAGCTTTCTTT
>NA|TRBV19|TRBJ1-2|NA
CASSIDRNGYTF
TGTGCCAGTAGTATAGACAGGAATGGCTACACCTTC
>NA|TRBV9|TRBJ1-4|NA
CASSPAATNEKLFF
TGTGCCAGCAGCCCAGCAGCAACTAATGAAAAACTGTTTTTT
>NA|TRBV12-5|TRBJ2-7|NA
CARKQKGLHYEQYF
TGTGCTAGAAAACAAAAAGGTCTTCACTACGAGCAGTACTTC
>NA|TRBV29-1|TRBJ2-3|NA
CSVELVRTTRTDTQYF
TGCAGCGTTGAATTGGTACGAACTACTCGCACAGATACGCAGTATTTT
>NA|TRBV11-1|TRBJ2-1|NA
CASSRYDEQFF
TGTGCCAGCAGCCGGTATGATGAGCAGTTCTTC
>NA|TRBV7-8|TRBJ1-1|TRBD1
CASSLALIWTGDRGEAFF
TGTGCCAGCAGCTTAGCTTTGATCTGGACAGGGGACCGGGGCGAAGCTTTCTTT
>NA|TRBV7-2|TRBJ2-5|NA
CASSLAPGAQETQYF
TGTGCCAGCAGCTTAGCCCCAGGGGCCCAAGAGACCCAGTACTTC
>NA|TRBV28|TRBJ1-5|NA
CASSPPRRAVNQPQHF
TGTGCCAGCAGTCCCCCCCGCCGGGCCGTCAATCAGCCCCAGCATTTT
>NA|TRBV6-5|TRBJ1-1|NA
CASSYSQGNTEAFF
TGTGCCAGCAGTTACTCACAGGGAAACACTGAAGCTTTCTTT
>NA|TRBV5-4|TRBJ1-1|TRBD1
CASSPRDRGGTEAFF
TGTGCCAGCAGCCCCCGGGACAGGGGGGGCACTGAAGCTTTCTTT
>NA|TRBV7-7|TRBJ2-2|NA
CASSLDQEARTGELFF
TGTGCTAGCAGCTTAGACCAGGAGGCGCGGACCGGGGAGCTGTTTTTT
>NA|TRBV5-6|TRBJ2-5|NA
CASSPGLGWYF
TGTGCCAGCAGCCCTGGATTAGGGTGGTACTTC
>NA|TRBV11-2|TRBJ2-7|TRBD2
CASSLVAGGAYEQYF
TGTGCCAGCAGCTTAGTAGCGGGAGGGGCCTACGAGCAGTACTTC
>NA|TRBV5-1|TRBJ2-7|NA
CASSLEGTAGHEQYF
TGCGCCAGCAGCTTGGAAGGGACCGCAGGACACGAGCAGTACTTC
>NA|TRBV7-2|TRBJ1-1|NA
CASSRNSGAGGAFF
TGTGCCAGCAGCCGGAACTCAGGAGCTGGGGGAGCTTTCTTT
>NA|TRBV5-4|TRBJ2-2|NA
CASSLEGQGPAGELFF
TGTGCCAGCAGCTTGGAAGGCCAGGGACCCGCCGGGGAGCTGTTTTTT
>few|TRBV18|TRBJ2-7|TRBD1
CASSPRLGQGTREQYF
TGTGCCAGCTCACCACGCCTCGGACAGGGAACTCGCGAGCAGTACTTC
>few|TRBV7-8|TRBJ1-5|NA
CASSLVSGYNQPQHF
TGTGCCAGCAGCTTAGTTTCAGGGTACAATCAGCCCCAGCATTTT
>NA|TRBV5-8|TRBJ2-1|NA
CASSLYGDEQFF
TGTGCCAGCAGCTTGTATGGGGATGAGCAGTTCTTC
>NA|TRBV25-1|TRBJ2-7|NA
CASSDGRTLRTLEQYF
TGTGCCAGCAGTGACGGTAGAACTTTACGTACTCTGGAGCAGTACTTC
>NA|TRBV2|TRBJ2-7|NA
CASSEAWAGSRF
TGTGCCAGCAGTGAAGCTTGGGCAGGGAGTCGCTTC
>NA|TRBV10-3|TRBJ2-5|NA
CAIASQETQYF
TGTGCCATCGCTAGTCAAGAGACCCAGTACTTC
>NA|TRBV5-1|TRBJ2-7|NA
CASSLAAGPSYEQYF
TGCGCCAGCAGCTTGGCCGCGGGGCCCTCCTACGAGCAGTACTTC
>NA|TRBV19|TRBJ1-6|NA
CASSMNAAVTNSPLHF
TGTGCCAGTAGTATGAATGCAGCCGTTACTAATTCACCCCTCCACTTT
>NA|TRBV5-5|TRBJ1-2|TRBD1
CASSGGAGGASTF
TGTGCCAGCAGCGGAGGGGCAGGGGGCGCCTCCACCTTC
>NA|TRBV14|TRBJ1-2|TRBD1
CASRQTGTGISNYGYTF
TGTGCCAGCAGACAAACCGGGACAGGGATCTCTAACTATGGCTACACCTTC
>NA|TRBV4-3|TRBJ2-7|TRBD2
CASSQDTSGGVYEQYF
TGCGCCAGCAGCCAAGATACGTCGGGAGGGGTATACGAGCAGTACTTC
>NA|TRBV9|TRBJ1-5|NA
CASSVGPSNQPQHF
TGTGCCAGCAGCGTAGGACCAAGCAATCAGCCCCAGCATTTT
>NA|TRBV4-1|TRBJ1-2|NA
CASSQGTILLRDYGYTF
TGCGCCAGCAGCCAAGGGACCATACTCCTAAGGGACTATGGCTACACCTTC
>NA|TRBV28|TRBJ1-5|TRBD1
CASSLPGGPGQPQHF
TGTGCCAGCAGTTTGCCAGGGGGTCCGGGACAGCCCCAGCATTTT
>NA|TRBV29-1|TRBJ2-1|TRBD2
CSVGAGEGNEQFF
TGCAGCGTTGGGGCGGGAGAAGGTAATGAGCAGTTCTTC
>NA|TRBV4-3|TRBJ2-5|TRBD1
CASSQVAGGGETQYF
TGCGCCAGCAGCCAAGTGGCAGGGGGCGGAGAGACCCAGTACTTC
>NA|TRBV7-9|TRBJ2-2|TRBD1
CAIPPGQGFLSGELFF
TGTGCCATCCCCCCGGGACAGGGTTTTCTTTCCGGGGAGCTGTTTTTT
>once|TRBV29-1|TRBJ1-1|NA
CSGSGGNTEAFF
TGCAGCGGGTCCGGGGGTAACACTGAAGCTTTCTTT